There are a few counts of the clone carrying this T cell receptor (beta chain). The library targeted TCRbeta and was prepared with unique molecular identifiers. TCRdb redid the calling of the PCR reads with MiXCR, one entry per CDR3 protein. The sample has 450,000 to 600,000 distinct CDR3 sequences; over 9.5% are singletons. This specimen belongs to a study of T-cell reconstitution after alpha-beta-depleted transplantation in children. CDR1 SGHDT and CDR2 YYEEEE come from the germline V gene. The CDR3 spans 17 residues. The ends lost 3 bases at V and 2 bases at J; junction bases unmatched: 10. Material: PBMCs, obtained before TCRalphabeta/CD19-depleted stem cell transplant. This receptor was obtained from a child younger than 10 with inherited bone marrow failure, due to receive a stem cell transplant. V and J are TRBV5-6 and TRBJ2-3; 9 bases align to TRBD2. CDR3 protein: CASSYPATSGHTDTQYF. CDR3 bases: TGTGCCAGCAGCTACCCAGCGACTAGCGGACACACAGATACGCAGTATTTT. Full variable domain (outside the CDR3, taken from reference TRBV5-6 and TRBJ2-3): DAGVTQSPTHLIKTRGQQVTLRCSPKSGHDTVSWYQQALGQGPQFIFQYYEEEERQRGNFPDRFSGHQFPNYSSELNVNALLLGDSALYLCASSYPATSGHTDTQYFGPGTRLTVL.